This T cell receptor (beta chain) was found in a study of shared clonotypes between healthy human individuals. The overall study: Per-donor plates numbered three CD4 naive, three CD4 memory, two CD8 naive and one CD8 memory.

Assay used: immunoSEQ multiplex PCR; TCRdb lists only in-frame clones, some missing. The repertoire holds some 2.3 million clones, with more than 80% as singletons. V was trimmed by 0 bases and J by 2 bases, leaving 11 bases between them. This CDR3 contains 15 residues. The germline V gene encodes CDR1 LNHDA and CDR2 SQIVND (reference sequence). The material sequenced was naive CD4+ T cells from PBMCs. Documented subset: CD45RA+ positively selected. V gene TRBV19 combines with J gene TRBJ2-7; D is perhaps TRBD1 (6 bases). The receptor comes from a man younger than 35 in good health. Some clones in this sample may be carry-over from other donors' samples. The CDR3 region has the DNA TGTGCCAGTAGTATAGAAGGCAGGGGAGCCTACGAGCAGTACTTC. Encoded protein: CASSIEGRGAYEQYF.